The rows below give T cell receptor beta chains drawn from one sample of a study of shared clonotypes between healthy human individuals. Clones were sequenced by immunoSEQ multiplex PCR, and TCRdb holds only the in-frame ones, with some missing. The sample contains about 800,000 clones, just over 95% of which appear only once. Sequencing was carried out using naive CD8+ T cells sorted from blood. All receptors come from a man aged 30-40 years in good health. The CDR3 runs from the conserved cysteine through the conserved F or W. D genes are given only for firm matches. Clone size appears in some rows only: once, few, many, or a class for an expanded clone.

TRBJ1-4,TRBV25-1,once,18,TRBD1,CASSAKGRGRRTNEKLFF,TGTGCCAGCAGCGCCAAAGGCAGGGGGCGCAGAACTAATGAAAAACTGTTTTTT
TRBJ2-3,TRBV11-2,.,15,.,CASSSTGSSTDTQYF,TGTGCCAGCAGCTCCACAGGGAGTAGTACAGATACGCAGTATTTT
TRBJ2-7,TRBV5-1,.,13,.,CASSSTGAIEQYF,TGCGCCAGCAGCTCAACCGGGGCGATCGAGCAGTACTTC
TRBJ1-2,TRBV6-1,.,15,.,CASSEWHAGNYGYTF,TGTGCCAGCAGTGAGTGGCACGCAGGGAACTATGGCTACACCTTC
TRBJ1-2,TRBV27,.,13,.,CASSRDIIYGYTF,TGTGCCAGCAGTCGGGACATCATCTATGGCTACACCTTC
TRBJ1-1,TRBV11-2,.,15,.,CASSLEGGVNTEAFF,TGTGCCAGCAGCTTAGAGGGGGGCGTAAACACTGAAGCTTTCTTT
TRBJ2-7,TRBV11-2,.,11,.,CASSGNYEQYF,TGTGCCAGCAGCGGGAATTACGAGCAGTACTTC
TRBJ2-5,TRBV5-8,.,15,.,CASSLGRASEETQYF,TGTGCCAGCAGCTTGGGAAGGGCTAGCGAAGAGACCCAGTACTTC
TRBJ2-7,TRBV7-6,once,15,TRBD2,CASSFRLAGEYEQYF,TGTGCCAGCAGCTTTCGACTAGCGGGAGAGTACGAGCAGTACTTC
TRBJ2-3,TRBV7-8,.,15,.,CASAFGVDDTDTQYF,TGTGCCAGCGCCTTTGGGGTGGACGACACAGATACGCAGTATTTT
TRBJ2-3,TRBV11-2,.,17,TRBD1,CASSLAPGTGGGDTQYF,TGTGCCAGCAGCTTAGCGCCCGGGACAGGGGGAGGAGATACGCAGTATTTT
TRBJ2-5,TRBV9,.,17,TRBD1,CASSAEGQGEYQETQYF,TGTGCCAGCAGCGCCGAAGGACAGGGGGAGTACCAAGAGACCCAGTACTTC
TRBJ2-1,TRBV9,.,12,TRBD2,CASSDSGNEQFF,TGTGCCAGCAGCGATAGCGGGAATGAGCAGTTCTTC
TRBJ1-5,TRBV11-2,.,15,TRBD1,CASSLVTGLGQPQHF,TGTGCCAGCAGCTTAGTGACAGGGTTGGGGCAGCCCCAGCATTTT
TRBJ2-3,TRBV29-1,.,16,.,CSVEGGVDGSTDTQYF,TGCAGCGTTGAAGGGGGGGTTGACGGAAGCACAGATACGCAGTATTTT
TRBJ2-4,TRBV5-6,.,14,.,CASSLKGAKNIQYF,TGTGCCAGCAGCTTAAAGGGAGCCAAAAACATTCAGTACTTC
TRBJ2-7,TRBV5-1,.,16,TRBD1,CASPYQRTGETYEQYF,TGCGCCAGCCCCTACCAGAGGACAGGGGAGACCTACGAGCAGTACTTC
TRBJ2-3,TRBV11-2,.,16,TRBD2,CASSTTDGLAGDTQYF,TGTGCCAGCAGCACCACCGATGGACTAGCGGGCGATACGCAGTATTTT
TRBJ1-3,TRBV7-9,.,13,.,CASLTDSGNTIYF,TGTGCCAGCCTCACAGACTCTGGAAACACCATATATTTT
TRBJ2-5,TRBV27,.,14,TRBD1,CASSLQGAEETQYF,TGTGCCAGCAGCCTACAGGGGGCGGAAGAGACCCAGTACTTC
TRBJ2-7,TRBV4-3,.,13,TRBD1,CASSLRQGYEQYF,TGCGCCAGCAGCTTGCGACAGGGCTACGAGCAGTACTTC
TRBJ2-1,TRBV19,.,11,.,CASSIGGEQFF,TGTGCCAGTAGTATTGGGGGTGAGCAGTTCTTC
TRBJ2-2,TRBV28,.,11,.,CASSFYGELFF,TGTGCCAGCAGTTTTTACGGGGAGCTGTTTTTT
TRBJ2-3,TRBV10-3,.,13,.,CAIFNRHTDTQYF,TGTGCCATCTTTAACAGGCACACAGATACGCAGTATTTT
TRBJ2-3,TRBV11-2,.,15,.,CASTNTSWRTDTQYF,TGTGCCAGCACTAATACTAGTTGGCGCACAGATACGCAGTATTTT
TRBJ1-5,TRBV10-3,.,13,.,CAISESGARPQHF,TGTGCCATCAGTGAGTCGGGGGCGAGGCCCCAGCATTTT
TRBJ2-1,TRBV21-1,.,18,.,CASSIRVFGLAGTNEQFF,TGTGCCAGCAGCATAAGAGTTTTTGGACTAGCGGGTACCAATGAGCAGTTCTTC
TRBJ2-7,TRBV25-1,.,11,.,CASFGGFEQYF,TGTGCCAGCTTCGGGGGTTTCGAGCAGTACTTC
TRBJ1-1,TRBV28,.,13,.,CASTQEEYTEAFF,TGTGCCAGCACCCAGGAGGAGTACACTGAAGCTTTCTTT
TRBJ2-7,TRBV4-1,.,16,TRBD2,CASSQRTSGSPYEQYF,TGCGCCAGCAGCCAAAGGACTAGCGGGAGTCCCTACGAGCAGTACTTC
TRBJ1-2,TRBV15,.,13,.,CATKGTLWDGYTF,TGTGCCACCAAGGGCACATTGTGGGATGGCTACACCTTC
TRBJ1-1,TRBV2,.,16,.,CASSGPAGGVGTEAFF,TGTGCCAGCAGTGGCCCGGCGGGAGGGGTAGGGACTGAAGCTTTCTTT
TRBJ2-7,TRBV19,.,12,TRBD2,CASSGLVHEQYF,TGTGCCAGCAGCGGACTAGTCCACGAGCAGTACTTC
TRBJ2-2,TRBV7-9,.,18,TRBD2,CATNQVGLSGGNTGELFF,TGTGCCACCAACCAAGTGGGGCTTAGCGGGGGAAACACCGGGGAGCTGTTTTTT
TRBJ2-7,TRBV2,once,19,TRBD2,CASSNMGGETEAGAYEQYF,TGTGCCAGCAGTAATATGGGGGGCGAAACGGAAGCGGGAGCCTACGAGCAGTACTTC
TRBJ2-2,TRBV30,.,12,.,CAWSVRSGELFF,TGTGCCTGGAGTGTAAGATCCGGGGAGCTGTTTTTT
TRBJ2-1,TRBV29-1,few,13,TRBD2,CSVGLADYNEQFF,TGCAGCGTCGGACTAGCCGATTACAATGAGCAGTTCTTC
TRBJ2-1,TRBV11-2,.,15,.,CASSSRATYNNEQFF,TGTGCCAGCAGCTCCCGAGCTACCTACAACAATGAGCAGTTCTTC
TRBJ2-7,TRBV7-9,.,13,.,CASSQGGSHEQYF,TGTGCCAGCAGCCAGGGGGGGTCCCACGAGCAGTACTTC
TRBJ2-2,TRBV2,.,12,TRBD2,CASREGTGELFF,TGTGCCAGCCGGGAGGGGACCGGGGAGCTGTTTTTT
TRBJ2-7,TRBV5-4,.,14,.,CASSRVVGTYEQYF,TGTGCCAGCAGCCGGGTGGTGGGGACCTACGAGCAGTACTTC
TRBJ1-1,TRBV21-1,.,13,.,CASSFRAGSETFF,TGTGCCAGCAGCTTTCGTGCCGGGTCGGAGACTTTCTTT
TRBJ2-3,TRBV27,.,16,.,CASSPDTGWRTDTQYF,TGTGCCAGCAGTCCGGACACAGGGTGGAGAACAGATACGCAGTATTTT
TRBJ2-7,TRBV11-2,.,13,TRBD2,CASSKLANYEQYF,TGTGCCAGCAGCAAACTAGCGAACTACGAGCAGTACTTC
TRBJ2-1,TRBV7-3,.,16,TRBD2,CASSLTLGGRYDEQFF,TGTGCCAGCAGCTTAACCCTGGGGGGGAGATACGATGAGCAGTTCTTC